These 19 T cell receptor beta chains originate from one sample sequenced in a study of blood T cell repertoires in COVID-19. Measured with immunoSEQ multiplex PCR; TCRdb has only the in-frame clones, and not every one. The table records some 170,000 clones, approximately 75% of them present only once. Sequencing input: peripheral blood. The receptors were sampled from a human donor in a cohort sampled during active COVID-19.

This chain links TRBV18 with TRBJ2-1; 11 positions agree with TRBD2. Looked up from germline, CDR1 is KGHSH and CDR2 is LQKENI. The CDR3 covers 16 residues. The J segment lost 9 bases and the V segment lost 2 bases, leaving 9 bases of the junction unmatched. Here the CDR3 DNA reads TGTGCCAGCTCACCAAGGCTAGCGGGAGGCCGGAGTGAGCAGTTCTTC. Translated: CASSPRLAGGRSEQFF.

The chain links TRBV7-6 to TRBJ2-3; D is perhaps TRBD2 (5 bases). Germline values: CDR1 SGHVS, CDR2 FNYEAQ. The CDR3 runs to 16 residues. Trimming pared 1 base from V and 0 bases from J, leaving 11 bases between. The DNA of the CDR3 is TGTGCCAGCAGCTTAGTGAGCGGCACTAGCACAGATACGCAGTATTTT. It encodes CASSLVSGTSTDTQYF.

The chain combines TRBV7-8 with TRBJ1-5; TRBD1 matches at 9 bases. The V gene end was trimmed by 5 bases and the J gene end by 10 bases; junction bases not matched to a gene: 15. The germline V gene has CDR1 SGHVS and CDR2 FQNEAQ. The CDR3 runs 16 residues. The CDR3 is CASSPRPWDRVLPQHF. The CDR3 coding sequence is TGTGCCAGCAGCCCGCGGCCGTGGGACAGGGTCCTTCCCCAGCATTTT.

CDR3 DNA: TGTGCCAGCAGCTTAGGCTACCGAGACGAGCAGTACTTC. Protein: CASSLGYRDEQYF. The J gene is TRBJ2-7, the V gene TRBV7-2; D not resolved. Germline CDR1 reads SGHTA; CDR2 reads FQGNSA. Trimming shortened V by 1 base and J by 5 bases, and 9 bases separated the two germline ends. CDR3 length: 13 residues.

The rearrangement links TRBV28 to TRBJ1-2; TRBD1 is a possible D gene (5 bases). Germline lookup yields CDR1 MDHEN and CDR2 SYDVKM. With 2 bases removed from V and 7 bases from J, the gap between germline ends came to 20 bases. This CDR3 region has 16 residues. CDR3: CASSLPRAGSDRGYTF. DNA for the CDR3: TGTGCCAGCAGTTTACCCAGGGCCGGGTCCGATCGTGGCTACACCTTC.

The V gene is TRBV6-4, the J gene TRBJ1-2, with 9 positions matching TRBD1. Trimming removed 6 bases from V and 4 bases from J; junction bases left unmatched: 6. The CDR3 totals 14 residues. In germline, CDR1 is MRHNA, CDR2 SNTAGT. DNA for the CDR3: TGTGCCAGCAGCCCGGGACAGGGTAGCTATGGCTACACCTTC. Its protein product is CASSPGQGSYGYTF.

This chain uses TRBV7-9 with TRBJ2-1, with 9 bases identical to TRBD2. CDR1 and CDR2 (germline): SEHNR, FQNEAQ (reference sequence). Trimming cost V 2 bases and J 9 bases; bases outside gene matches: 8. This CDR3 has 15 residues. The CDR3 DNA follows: TGTGCCAGCAGCTTACTAGCGGGGAGCTTGGGTGAGCAGTTCTTC. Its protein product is CASSLLAGSLGEQFF.

The CDR3 reads CASGDSFPYNEQFF. DNA for the CDR3: TGTGCCAGCGGGGACTCATTCCCATACAATGAGCAGTTCTTC. This chain connects TRBV27 to TRBJ2-1, with D perhaps TRBD2 (6 bases). Germline-derived CDR1 and CDR2 are MNHEY and SMNVEV (reference sequence). V gave up 8 bases and J gave up 4 bases, with 15 bases separating them. The CDR3 has 14 amino acids.

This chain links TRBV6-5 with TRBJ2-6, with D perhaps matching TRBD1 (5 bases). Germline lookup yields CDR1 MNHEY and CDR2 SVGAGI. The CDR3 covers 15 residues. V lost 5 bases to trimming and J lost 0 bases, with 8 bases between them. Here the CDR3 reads CASSPRDSGANVLTF. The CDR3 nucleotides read TGTGCCAGCAGTCCCAGGGACTCTGGGGCCAACGTCCTGACTTTC.

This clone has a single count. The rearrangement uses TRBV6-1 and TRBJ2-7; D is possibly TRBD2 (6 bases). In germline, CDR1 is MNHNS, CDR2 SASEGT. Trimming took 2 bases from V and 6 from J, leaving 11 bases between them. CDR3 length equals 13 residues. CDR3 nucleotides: TGTGCCAGCAGTGAATTAGCGGCCGGCGAGCAGTACTTC. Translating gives CASSELAAGEQYF.

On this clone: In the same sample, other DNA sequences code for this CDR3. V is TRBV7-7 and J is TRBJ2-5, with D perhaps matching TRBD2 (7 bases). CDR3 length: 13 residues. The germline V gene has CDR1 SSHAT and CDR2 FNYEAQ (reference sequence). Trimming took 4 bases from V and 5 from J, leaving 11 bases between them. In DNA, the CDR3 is TGTGCCAGCAGCTCGGGGGGCGGTGAGACCCAGTACTTC. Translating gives CASSSGGGETQYF.

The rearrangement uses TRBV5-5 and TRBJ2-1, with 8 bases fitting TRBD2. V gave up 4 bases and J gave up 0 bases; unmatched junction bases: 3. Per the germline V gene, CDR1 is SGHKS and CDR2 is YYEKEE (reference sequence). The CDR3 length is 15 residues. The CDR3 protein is CASSASGYSYNEQFF. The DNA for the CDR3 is TGTGCCAGCAGCGCTAGCGGGTACTCCTACAATGAGCAGTTCTTC.

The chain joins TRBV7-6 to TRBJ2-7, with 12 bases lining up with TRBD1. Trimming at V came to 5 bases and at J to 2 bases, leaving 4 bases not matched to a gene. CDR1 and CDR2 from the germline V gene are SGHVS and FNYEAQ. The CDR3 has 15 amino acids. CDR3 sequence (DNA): TGTGCCAGCAGCGCCCGGGACAGGGGGCCCTACGAGCAGTACTTC. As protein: CASSARDRGPYEQYF.

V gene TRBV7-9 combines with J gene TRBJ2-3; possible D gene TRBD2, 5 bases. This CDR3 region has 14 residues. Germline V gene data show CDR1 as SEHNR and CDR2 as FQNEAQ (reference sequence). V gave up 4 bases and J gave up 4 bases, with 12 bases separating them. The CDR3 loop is CASSSPVGADTQYF. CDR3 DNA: TGTGCCAGCAGCTCCCCGGTCGGGGCAGATACGCAGTATTTT.

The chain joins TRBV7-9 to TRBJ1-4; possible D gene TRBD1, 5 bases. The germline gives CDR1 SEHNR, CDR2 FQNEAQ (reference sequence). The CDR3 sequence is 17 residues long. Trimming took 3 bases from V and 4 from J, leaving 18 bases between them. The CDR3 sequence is CASSLLTWGELNEKLFF. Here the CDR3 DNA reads TGTGCCAGCAGCTTGTTAACTTGGGGGGAACTTAATGAAAAACTGTTTTTT.

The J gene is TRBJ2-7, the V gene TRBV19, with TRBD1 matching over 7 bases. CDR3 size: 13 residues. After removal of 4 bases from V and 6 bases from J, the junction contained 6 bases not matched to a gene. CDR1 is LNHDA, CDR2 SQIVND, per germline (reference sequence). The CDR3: CASSTSYRGEQYF. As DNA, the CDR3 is TGTGCCAGTAGTACCTCCTACAGGGGCGAGCAGTACTTC.

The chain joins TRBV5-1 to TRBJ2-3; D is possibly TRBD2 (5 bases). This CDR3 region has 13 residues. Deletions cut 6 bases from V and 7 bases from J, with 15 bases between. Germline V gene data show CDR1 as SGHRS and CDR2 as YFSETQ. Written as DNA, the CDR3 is TGCGCCAGCAACCAGCGGCCGGAAAATACGCAGTATTTT. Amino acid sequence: CASNQRPENTQYF.

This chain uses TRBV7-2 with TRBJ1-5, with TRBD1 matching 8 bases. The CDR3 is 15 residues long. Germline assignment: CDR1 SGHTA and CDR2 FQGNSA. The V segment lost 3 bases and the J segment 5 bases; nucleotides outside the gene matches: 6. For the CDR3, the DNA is TGTGCCAGCAGCTTCGGCCAGGGGGCGCATCAGCCCCAGCATTTT. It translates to CASSFGQGAHQPQHF.

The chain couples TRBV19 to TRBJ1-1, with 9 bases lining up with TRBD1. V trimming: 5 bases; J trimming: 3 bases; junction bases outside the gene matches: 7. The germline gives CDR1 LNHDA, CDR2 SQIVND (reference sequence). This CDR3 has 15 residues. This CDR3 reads CASSSRGTGHTEAFF. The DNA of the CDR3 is TGTGCCAGTAGTTCCCGAGGGACAGGGCACACTGAAGCTTTCTTT.